The 16 T cell receptor beta chains below all came from one sample that was sequenced in a study of pediatric ulcerative colitis (dated by TCRdb to between 2018 and 2021). The protocol used for the library was the immunoSEQ multiplex PCR assay. TCRdb's version of the immuneACCESS table is confined to in-frame rearrangements and falls short of the full clone set. An unresolved V gene accounts for under half of the shortfall where checked; the remainder is of unknown origin. A total of roughly 54,000 clones appear in this sample, approximately 87% of them only once. The ten largest clones take up nearly 1.5% of the sample. Sequenced material: blood. Source of these receptors: a boy aged 10-17 years who was a control in a study of pediatric ulcerative colitis.

The V gene is TRBV19, the J gene TRBJ1-4, with 9 bases fitting TRBD1. Losses at the gene ends were 9 bases for V and 8 bases for J; bases not matched to a gene: 10. This CDR3 region has 14 residues. Looked up from germline, CDR1 is LNHDA and CDR2 is SQIVND (reference sequence). CDR3 protein: CASKAGTGSEKLFF. The CDR3 bases are TGTGCCAGCAAAGCCGGGACAGGGTCAGAAAAACTGTTTTTT.

J is TRBJ2-7 and V is TRBV5-1; D not resolved. V was clipped by 0 bases and J by 2 bases, with 6 bases between them. Per germline, CDR1 SGHRS and CDR2 YFSETQ. CDR3 length: 13 amino acids. CDR3: CASSLVGTYEQYF. CDR3 in DNA: TGCGCCAGCAGCTTGGTGGGCACCTACGAGCAGTACTTC. The variable domain in full, with the rest retrieved from reference TRBV5-1 and TRBJ2-7, is KAGVTQTPRYLIKTRGQQVTLSCSPISGHRSVSWYQQTPGQGLQFLFEYFSETQRNKGNFPGRFSGRQFSNSRSEMNVSTLELGDSALYLCASSLVGTYEQYFGPGTRLTVT.

The V and J genes are TRBV29-1 and TRBJ1-1; perhaps TRBD1 as D (6 bases). Between the trimmed V and J ends, which lost 5 bases and 0 bases, there was a span of 16 bases. The CDR3 totals 15 residues. Germline V CDR1 and CDR2: SQVTM, ANQGSEA. CDR3 nucleotide sequence: TGCAGCGTTTCAAGGGGGGGCAGTTTGAACACTGAAGCTTTCTTT. Translation gives CSVSRGGSLNTEAFF.

This chain uses TRBV11-2 with TRBJ2-3; D is unclear. CDR1 and CDR2 (germline): SGHAT, FQNNGV. The CDR3 runs 13 residues. The V and J ends lost 1 base and 0 bases respectively, with 2 bases between them. The CDR3 DNA is TGTGCCAGCAGCTTAGGAAGCACAGATACGCAGTATTTT. This codes for CASSLGSTDTQYF.

This chain connects TRBV28 to TRBJ1-1; D is undetermined. The CDR3 runs 13 residues. Germline lookup yields CDR1 MDHEN and CDR2 SYDVKM. V lost 5 bases and J lost 9, with 16 bases in between. In DNA, the CDR3 is TGTGCCAGCAGTCTCGAGACAACCCCTCAAGCTTTCTTT. This gives the protein CASSLETTPQAFF. Combining the CDR3 with reference TRBV28 and TRBJ1-1 gives the whole variable domain DVKVTQSSRYLVKRTGEKVFLECVQDMDHENMFWYRQDPGLGLRLIYFSYDVKMKEKGDIPEGYSVSREKKERFSLILESASTNQTSMYLCASSLETTPQAFFGQGTRLTVV.

The chain has TRBV7-3 and TRBJ2-1; TRBD2 matches at 11 bases. The ends lost 4 bases at V and 6 bases at J; junction bases unmatched: 5. Germline-derived CDR1 and CDR2 are SGHTA and FQGTGA. CDR3 size: 15 residues. CDR3 sequence reads: CASSSGGTSGNEQFF. The CDR3, as DNA: TGTGCCAGCAGCTCAGGGGGGACTAGCGGCAATGAGCAGTTCTTC.

This rearrangement joins TRBV19 to TRBJ1-2, with D possibly TRBD1 on 6 matching bases. This CDR3 comprises 15 residues. The germline gives CDR1 LNHDA, CDR2 SQIVND (reference sequence). V was shortened by 5 bases and J by 7 bases, with 20 bases between the two germline ends. CDR3 region: CASSPPDRRTPGYTF. CDR3 sequence (DNA): TGTGCCAGTAGTCCTCCGGACAGACGGACCCCTGGCTACACCTTC.

The gene calls are TRBV6-1 and TRBJ1-2; perhaps TRBD1 as D (5 bases). Per germline, CDR1 MNHNS and CDR2 SASEGT. Trimming pared 5 bases from V and 3 bases from J, leaving 13 bases between. The CDR3 has 14 residues. The CDR3 sequence: CASSRDSIDYGYTF. CDR3 in DNA: TGTGCCAGCAGTCGCGACAGTATTGACTATGGCTACACCTTC.

The gene calls are TRBV6-1 and TRBJ2-7; TRBD1 aligns across 8 bases. With V trimmed by 4 bases and J by 0 bases, 8 bases remained unmatched. The CDR3 loop spans 16 amino acids. The germline V gene encodes CDR1 MNHNS and CDR2 SASEGT. CDR3 in amino acids: CASSGIGTGGSYEQYF. The CDR3, as DNA: TGTGCCAGCAGTGGGATCGGGACAGGTGGCTCCTACGAGCAGTACTTC.

The chain couples TRBV28 to TRBJ2-5, with D unresolved. The V gene lost 10 bases and the J gene lost 1 base, with 25 bases spanning the gap. CDR1 and CDR2 from the germline V gene are MDHEN and SYDVKM. The CDR3 extends over 17 amino acids. The CDR3 is CATKLARWGTTQETQYF. In DNA, the CDR3 is TGTGCCACCAAGTTGGCCCGTTGGGGTACTACCCAAGAGACCCAGTACTTC.

The gene calls are TRBV28 and TRBJ2-3; perhaps D is TRBD1 or TRBD2 (7 bases each). V lost 7 bases, J lost 10 bases, and 33 bases lay in between. The CDR3 has 18 amino acids. The V gene's germline CDR1 is MDHEN and CDR2 SYDVKM. As DNA, the CDR3 is TGTGCCAGCACCACCGCCTGGAGCGGGACTCATTACCAGGGGGCGCAGTATTTT. Its protein product is CASTTAWSGTHYQGAQYF. Full variable domain (rest looked up from reference TRBV28 and TRBJ2-3): DVKVTQSSRYLVKRTGEKVFLECVQDMDHENMFWYRQDPGLGLRLIYFSYDVKMKEKGDIPEGYSVSREKKERFSLILESASTNQTSMYLCASTTAWSGTHYQGAQYFGPGTRLTVL.

V is TRBV28 and J is TRBJ2-7; D possibly corresponds to TRBD1 (5 bases). The germline V and J ends were trimmed by 7 bases and 1 base, with 14 bases remaining between them. The germline gives CDR1 MDHEN, CDR2 SYDVKM. The CDR3 covers 14 residues. This chain's CDR3 is CASTPRAGSYEQYF. Here the CDR3 DNA reads TGTGCCAGCACCCCTAGAGCAGGGTCCTACGAGCAGTACTTC.

J is TRBJ1-1 and V is TRBV29-1, with a possible D match to TRBD1 (5 bases). Trimming pared 1 base from V and 6 bases from J, leaving 18 bases between. Germline V gene lookup returns CDR1 SQVTM and CDR2 ANQGSEA. The CDR3 sequence is 15 residues long. CDR3 DNA sequence: TGCAGCGTTGAAGGGGAGGGGCAAATCGGCCCTGAAGCTTTCTTT. Its protein is CSVEGEGQIGPEAFF.

The CDR3: CASRWGLAGGRDEQFF. The CDR3 DNA sequence: TGTGCCAGTAGATGGGGACTAGCGGGAGGTCGAGATGAGCAGTTCTTC. The chain recombines TRBV19 with TRBJ2-1; the match to TRBD2 covers 15 bases. V trimming: 6 bases; J trimming: 8 bases; junction bases outside the gene matches: 8. Germline V gene data show CDR1 as LNHDA and CDR2 as SQIVND (reference sequence). The CDR3 contains 16 residues.

The CDR3 region is CASSLVGSGSYNEQFF. CDR3 coding DNA: TGCGCCAGCAGCTTGGTTGGTAGCGGGTCCTACAATGAGCAGTTCTTC. The chain combines TRBV5-1 with TRBJ2-1; 7 positions match TRBD2. Looked up from germline, CDR1 is SGHRS and CDR2 is YFSETQ. V was clipped by 0 bases and J by 1 base; unmatched bases: 4. This CDR3 has 16 amino acids.

This chain uses TRBV7-3 with TRBJ2-5; possibly TRBD2 for D (6 bases). The CDR3 spans 15 residues. V was shortened by 4 bases and J by 4 bases, with 16 bases between the two germline ends. The V gene's germline CDR1 is SGHTA and CDR2 FQGTGA. The CDR3 reads CASSWRGSEGETQYF. The DNA for the CDR3 is TGTGCCAGCAGCTGGCGGGGTTCGGAGGGAGAGACCCAGTACTTC. Variable domain in full (rest from reference TRBV7-3 and TRBJ2-5): GAGVSQTPSNKVTEKGKYVELRCDPISGHTALYWYRQSLGQGPEFLIYFQGTGAADDSGLPNDRFFAVRPEGSVSTLKIQRTERGDSAVYLCASSWRGSEGETQYFGPGTRLLVL.